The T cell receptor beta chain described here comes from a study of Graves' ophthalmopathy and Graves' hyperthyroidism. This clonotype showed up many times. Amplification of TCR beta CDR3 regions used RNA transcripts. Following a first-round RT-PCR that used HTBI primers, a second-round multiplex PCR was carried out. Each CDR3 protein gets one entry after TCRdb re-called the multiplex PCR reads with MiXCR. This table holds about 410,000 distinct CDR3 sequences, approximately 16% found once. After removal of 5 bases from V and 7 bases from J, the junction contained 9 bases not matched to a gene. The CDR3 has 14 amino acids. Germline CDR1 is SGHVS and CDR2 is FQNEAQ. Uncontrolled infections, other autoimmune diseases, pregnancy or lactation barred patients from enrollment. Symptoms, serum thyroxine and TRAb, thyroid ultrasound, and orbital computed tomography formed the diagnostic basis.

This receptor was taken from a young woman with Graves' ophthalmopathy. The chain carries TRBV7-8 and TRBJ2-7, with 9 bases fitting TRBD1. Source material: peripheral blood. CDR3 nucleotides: TGTGCCAGCAGCCCCCGCGCAGGGACAGGGGAGCAGTACTTC. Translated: CASSPRAGTGEQYF. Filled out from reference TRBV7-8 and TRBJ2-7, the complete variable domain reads GAGVSQSPRYKVAKRGQDVALRCDPISGHVSLFWYQQALGQGPEFLTYFQNEAQLDKSGLPSDRFFAERPEGSVSTLKIQRTQQEDSAVYLCASSPRAGTGEQYFGPGTRLTVT.